The 24 T cell receptor beta chains reported below all come from one sample, sequenced in a study of blood T cells in healthy people across ages. For the second PCR, which ran for about 6 to 11 cycles, a sample-barcoded 5' primer and a J-beta primer mix were used. Via MiXCR, TCRdb re-called the 5' RACE reads, giving one row per CDR3 protein. The data show approximately 940,000 distinct CDR3 sequences, 45% to 50% seen once. Specimen: blood. These receptors came from a young man in good health.

J is TRBJ2-1 and V is TRBV11-2, with 9 bases identical to TRBD2. V lost 3 bases to trimming and J lost 8 bases; unmatched junction nucleotides: 5. Per the germline V gene, CDR1 is SGHAT and CDR2 is FQNNGV. The CDR3 runs to 14 residues. In DNA form, the CDR3 reads TGTGCCAGCAGCTTGAGCGGGGGGCCCTATGAGCAGTTCTTC. Protein sequence: CASSLSGGPYEQFF.

This clonotype occurred a few times. The chain uses TRBV24-1 and TRBJ2-3; TRBD2 matches 8 bases. Germline values: CDR1 KGHDR, CDR2 SFDVKD. The CDR3 has 17 amino acids. After removal of 0 bases from V and 2 bases from J, the junction contained 6 bases not matched to a gene. The CDR3 bases are TGTGCCACCAGTGATTTGCCCGGCGGGGGGTCCACAGATACGCAGTATTTT. This encodes CATSDLPGGGSTDTQYF.

V usage is TRBV4-2 and J usage is TRBJ2-7, with D possibly being TRBD1 (5 bases). Trimming stripped 1 base from V and 2 bases from J, with 12 bases between. The CDR3 has 15 residues. Germline V gives CDR1 LGHNA, CDR2 YNFKEQ. The CDR3: CASSQVQGSAYEQYF. CDR3 DNA: TGTGCCAGCAGCCAAGTCCAGGGAAGCGCCTACGAGCAGTACTTC.

The J gene is TRBJ2-5, the V gene TRBV20-1; D remains unclear. CDR1 is DFQATT, CDR2 SNEGSKA, per germline (reference sequence). The CDR3 consists of 14 residues. V was clipped by 0 bases and J by 11 bases, with 19 bases between them. The CDR3 DNA sequence: TGCAGTGCTAGAGAACTGGCGTTTCGCAATGAGCAGTACTTC. Amino acid sequence: CSARELAFRNEQYF.

This sequence joins TRBV27 and TRBJ1-2, with D possibly matching TRBD1 (5 bases). Germline CDR1 is MNHEY and CDR2 is SMNVEV (reference sequence). V was pared by 7 bases and J by 4 bases, with 19 bases between. There are 15 residues in the CDR3. CDR3 bases: TGTGCCAGCACCATAACACCGGGACTGAGCTATGGCTACACCTTC. Residues: CASTITPGLSYGYTF.

J is TRBJ2-1 and V is TRBV7-2, with D hard to call. The germline V gene has CDR1 SGHTA and CDR2 FQGNSA. The CDR3 has 15 amino acids. V lost 1 base and J lost 4, with 11 bases in between. The DNA of the CDR3 is TGTGCCAGCAGCTTAGTACCATCGCCTTACAATGAGCAGTTCTTC. Translating it yields CASSLVPSPYNEQFF.

The CDR3 region is CASSYPYRVGERDTQYF. The CDR3 region has the DNA TGTGCCAGCAGTTACCCCTACCGTGTGGGGGAGCGAGATACGCAGTATTTT. The chain is built from TRBV6-2 or TRBV6-3 and TRBJ2-3, with D perhaps being TRBD1 or TRBD2 (5 bases each). Germline lookup yields CDR1 MNHEY and CDR2 SVGEGT. The V gene lost 2 bases and the J gene lost 5 bases, with 20 bases spanning the gap. This CDR3 region has 17 residues.

The CDR3 DNA follows: TGTGCCAGCAGCTTAGAAGGAACGATAAGCTCCTACGAGCAGTACTTC. It specifies CASSLEGTISSYEQYF. The rearrangement links TRBV11-2 to TRBJ2-7; D gene ambiguous. CDR3 length: 16 amino acids. Per the germline V gene, CDR1 is SGHAT and CDR2 is FQNNGV. V was cut by 0 bases and J by 0 bases, with 12 bases left in between.

CDR3 sequence reads: CASSPPGGDYNEQFF. CDR3 sequence (DNA): TGTGCCAGCTCACCACCGGGGGGGGACTACAATGAGCAGTTCTTC. The V and J genes are TRBV18 and TRBJ2-1; TRBD2 matches at 7 bases. J gave up 3 bases and V 0 bases, and 2 bases lay outside the gene matches. The V gene's germline CDR1 is KGHSH and CDR2 LQKENI. The CDR3 sequence is 15 residues long.

The chain uses TRBV29-1 and TRBJ2-2; 16 nucleotides align to TRBD2. The germline gives CDR1 SQVTM, CDR2 ANQGSEA. The CDR3 spans 15 residues. V trimming: 7 bases; J trimming: 7 bases; junction bases outside the gene matches: 6. CDR3 protein: CSARGLAGGHGELFF. Here the CDR3 DNA reads TGCAGCGCCCGGGGACTAGCGGGAGGGCACGGGGAGCTGTTTTTT.

This clonotype was seen a handful of times. This chain connects TRBV20-1 to TRBJ2-1; TRBD1 aligns across 9 bases. Germline assignment: CDR1 DFQATT and CDR2 SNEGSKA (reference sequence). The CDR3 loop spans 13 amino acids. V lost 2 bases, J lost 8 bases, and 4 bases stayed unmatched. The CDR3 nucleotides are TGCAGTGCTAGAACAGGGGGCGGGGATGAGCAGTTCTTC. Amino acid sequence: CSARTGGGDEQFF.

The J gene is TRBJ2-5, the V gene TRBV20-1, with D uncertain. This CDR3 is 12 amino acids long. The germline V and J ends were trimmed by 6 bases and 2 bases, with 10 bases remaining between them. The germline V gene encodes CDR1 DFQATT and CDR2 SNEGSKA (reference sequence). The CDR3 here is CSARWRQETQYF. The CDR3 nucleotides are TGCAGTGCCCGCTGGAGACAAGAGACCCAGTACTTC.

A remark on this clonotype: Mismatch with germline at one junction end may stem from a read error. The chain uses TRBV2 and TRBJ2-7; maybe TRBD2 (6 bases). The length of the CDR3 is 14 residues. The germline CDR1 and CDR2 sequences are SNHLY and FYNNEI. CDR3 region: CTSHTDYTSYEQYF. Written as DNA, the CDR3 is TGTACCAGCCACACGGACTATACTTCCTACGAGCAGTACTTC.

The gene calls are TRBV29-1 and TRBJ2-5; 8 bases map to TRBD2. The DNA end lines up better with TRBJ2-7; the J call may be wrong. This CDR3 is 14 amino acids long. Per germline, CDR1 SQVTM and CDR2 ANQGSEA. The CDR3 bases are TGCAGCGTCGCTAGCGGGCGTAACTTCTACGAGCAGTACTTC. This gives the protein CSVASGRNFYEQYF.

The chain is built from TRBV7-3 and TRBJ2-5, with 8 nucleotides matching TRBD2. The junction had 5 bases not matched to a gene; V was cut back by 0 bases and J by 2 bases. Looked up from germline, CDR1 is SGHTA and CDR2 is FQGTGA. This CDR3 spans 16 amino acids. Written as DNA, the CDR3 is TGTGCCAGCAGCTTAACGCCTGGCGGGGGGCAAGAGACCCAGTACTTC. It codes for CASSLTPGGGQETQYF.

V is TRBV18 and J is TRBJ1-5, with D possibly matching TRBD1 (6 bases). With 0 bases removed from V and 7 bases from J, the gap between germline ends came to 13 bases. Germline CDR1 KGHSH, CDR2 LQKENI. This CDR3 is built from 15 residues. CDR3 DNA sequence: TGTGCCAGCTCACCACCGGGGGCCTCAGGGCAGCCCCAGCATTTT. Its translation is CASSPPGASGQPQHF.

CDR3 in amino acids: CASSLAGGGYTEAFF. CDR3 nucleotide sequence: TGTGCCAGCAGCTTAGCGGGGGGAGGGTACACTGAAGCTTTCTTT. The chain couples TRBV7-9 to TRBJ1-1, with D perhaps matching TRBD1 (5 bases). Germline V lookup: CDR1 SEHNR, CDR2 FQNEAQ (reference sequence). The CDR3 has 15 amino acids. V shed 0 bases and J shed 3 bases, with 11 bases lying between them.

The genes are TRBV5-1 and TRBJ2-4; 11 positions match TRBD1. Germline V gene sequence: CDR1 SGHRS, CDR2 YFSETQ. V lost 4 bases, J lost 2 bases, and 5 bases stayed unmatched. The CDR3 covers 16 residues. DNA of the CDR3: TGCGCCAGCAGCCTAGGACAGGGGGCGACCAAAAACATTCAGTACTTC. Its translation: CASSLGQGATKNIQYF.

The rearrangement joins TRBV7-2 to TRBJ2-4, with D tentatively TRBD1 or TRBD2 (5 bases each). Germline lookup yields CDR1 SGHTA and CDR2 FQGNSA. This CDR3 region has 13 residues. V gave up 2 bases and J gave up 8 bases, with 10 bases separating them. CDR3: CASSLPGADIQYF. The CDR3 DNA reads TGTGCCAGCAGCTTACCCGGGGCCGACATTCAGTACTTC.

There are a few counts of this clonotype. This sequence joins TRBV6-1 and TRBJ2-3; D remains ambiguous. The germline V gene encodes CDR1 MNHNS and CDR2 SASEGT. V was pared by 2 bases and J by 0 bases, with 9 bases between. The CDR3 contains 15 residues. The CDR3 nucleotides read TGTGCCAGCAGTGAACAGAGGAGAAGCACAGATACGCAGTATTTT. Encoded protein: CASSEQRRSTDTQYF.

The V gene is TRBV4-2, the J gene TRBJ2-1; D is unresolved. Per germline, CDR1 LGHNA and CDR2 YNFKEQ. V was cut by 0 bases and J by 4 bases, with 7 bases left in between. The CDR3 extends over 14 amino acids. CDR3 protein: CASSQETQYNEQFF. CDR3 nucleotides: TGTGCCAGCAGCCAAGAAACGCAGTACAATGAGCAGTTCTTC.

J is TRBJ2-7 and V is TRBV12-3 or TRBV12-4, with a tentative D call TRBD1 (6 bases). The CDR3 runs 14 residues. Trimming shortened V by 6 bases and J by 0 bases, and 12 bases separated the two germline ends. CDR3 sequence (DNA): TGTGCCAGCAGCGGACAGCTGCTCTCCTACGAGCAGTACTTC. It yields the protein CASSGQLLSYEQYF.

The chain joins TRBV5-1 to TRBJ2-5, with 7 bases aligning to TRBD2. The CDR3 is made up of 15 amino acids. V dropped 0 bases and J dropped 2; count of bases not matched to a gene: 4. The germline CDR1 and CDR2 sequences are SGHRS and YFSETQ. The CDR3: CASSLDPSGQETQYF. The CDR3 DNA is TGCGCCAGCAGCTTGGACCCTAGCGGACAAGAGACCCAGTACTTC.

This clonotype was observed a few times. A single base separates this from a much larger clone, so it may be a read error. The chain links TRBV12-3 or TRBV12-4 to TRBJ2-1; D possibly corresponds to TRBD1 (5 bases). The J call may be mistaken, given a closer DNA end match to TRBJ2-7. The CDR3 has 16 residues. The CDR3 is CASKVLGAGYYNEQYF. CDR3 DNA sequence: TGTGCCAGCAAAGTCCTTGGGGCAGGGTACTACAATGAGCAGTACTTC.